This T cell receptor beta chain emerged from a study of blood T cell repertoires in COVID-19. Study overall: The origin of the acute and convalescent COVID-19 samples was the United States, Italy and Spain. T cells, B-cell-depleted T cells, or PBMCs provided the cDNA or gDNA that served as material.

Authors' methods: Researchers report that nucleated cell counts were estimated from reference gene primer amplification. TCRdb's table, derived via immunoSEQ multiplex PCR, lists solely in-frame clones and lacks some. The DNA was the basis for D and trimming; V, J and clone size are from that table. The repertoire holds fewer than 250,000 clones, around 83% seen once, with roughly 2.9% in the top ten. V was shortened by 0 bases and J by 4 bases, with 9 bases between the two germline ends. CDR1 and CDR2 (germline): SGDLS, YYNGEE. The CDR3 is 14 amino acids. The sample taken for sequencing was peripheral blood. The clonotype originates from a middle-aged man with active or convalescent COVID-19. The rearrangement links TRBV9 to TRBJ2-3; weak D call: TRBD2 (5 bases). The CDR3 nucleotides are TGTGCCAGCAGCGTAGGGGGTAGCGCAGATACGCAGTATTTT. Translation: CASSVGGSADTQYF. The full variable domain, completed using reference TRBV9 and TRBJ2-3, is DSGVTQTPKHLITATGQRVTLRCSPRSGDLSVYWYQQSLDQGLQFLIQYYNGEERAKGNILERFSAQQFPDLHSELNLSSLELGDSALYFCASSVGGSADTQYFGPGTRLTVL.